This T cell receptor beta chain was recorded in a study of blood T cell repertoires in COVID-19. Study at large: The United States, Italy and Spain provided the acute and convalescent COVID-19 samples. Nucleic acid was either cDNA or gDNA, and it came from T cells, B-cell-depleted T cells, or PBMCs.

Authors' analysis steps: Amplification with reference gene primers provided the estimates of nucleated cell counts. Some clones are missing from TCRdb's copy, which holds only in-frame ones; the method was immunoSEQ multiplex PCR. From that table come the V and J calls and clone size; the DNA was used to work out D and trimming. The sample gives 150,000 to 200,000 clones, roughly 80% of which show up once; 6% to 8% is in the top ten. Per the germline V gene, CDR1 is MDHEN and CDR2 is SYDVKM. This CDR3 comprises 12 residues. The Seattle site enrolled patients during active infection and followed them longitudinally. This clone was seen only a few times. At one boundary the junction diverges from the germline segment, which might be a read error.

Material for sequencing was peripheral blood. V gene TRBV28 combines with J gene TRBJ2-7, with D possibly TRBD2 on 6 matching bases. This receptor was identified in an older woman with COVID-19, enrolled during active disease. The CDR3 DNA follows: TGTGCCAGTAGTTCGGGGGTTCGCGAGCAGTACTTC. This encodes CASSSGVREQYF.